Listed here is a single T cell receptor beta chain. The source of the sample is a study of Ad26.COV2.S vaccination and SARS-CoV-2 variants. Treatment denoted: roughly 20 received Ad26.COV2.S at low or high dose, single or two shots; 5 received placebo; per-sample allocation not given. Collection of the samples took place on day 63 after the first injection of vaccine or placebo. The CDR3 loop spans 17 amino acids. Data came from immunoSEQ multiplex PCR; TCRdb stores just in-frame clones and leaves some out. The sample records around 420,000 clones, around 87% being singletons. The receptor was derived from a person between 18 and 65 years old who received the Ad26.COV2.S COVID-19 vaccine or a placebo. The V and J genes are TRBV21-1 and TRBJ2-2; TRBD1 is taken as the D call from the table, unchecked against the DNA. TRBV21-1 is flagged as a pseudogene. The sequences come from peripheral blood, collected in a trial of Ad26.COV2.S vaccine versus placebo. CDR3 nucleotide sequence: TGTGCCAGCAGCAAGCACAGGGGATCACTCGACACCGGGGAGCTGTTTTTT. It is translated as CASSKHRGSLDTGELFF.